This passage covers 18 T cell receptor beta chains from one sample sequenced in a study of identical twins. TCRdb recomputed calls from the 5' RACE reads with MiXCR, one row per CDR3 protein. The repertoire holds about 200,000 distinct CDR3 sequences, with over 9.5% as singletons. The sample consisted of memory T cells sorted from blood. The receptor set was obtained from a man aged 50 to 60 in good health.

The genes are TRBV2 and TRBJ1-6; D is unclear. The CDR3 extends over 16 amino acids. From germline, CDR1 is SNHLY and CDR2 FYNNEI. The V end lost 3 bases, the J end lost 7 bases, and 16 bases lay between the germline ends. The CDR3 bases are TGTGCCAGCAGTGATTGGGGAACCACGGGGAATTCACCCCTCCACTTT. Translation: CASSDWGTTGNSPLHF.

There are a few counts of this clonotype. The V gene is TRBV27, the J gene TRBJ1-2, with D uncertain. Germline V gives CDR1 MNHEY, CDR2 SMNVEV (reference sequence). The CDR3 totals 13 residues. The V end lost 2 bases, the J end lost 2 bases, and 6 bases lay between the germline ends. This CDR3 reads CASSLKGNYGYTF. In DNA form, the CDR3 reads TGTGCCAGCAGTTTAAAAGGGAACTATGGCTACACCTTC.

This sequence joins TRBV20-1 and TRBJ1-3, with 9 positions matching TRBD1. Germline V lookup: CDR1 DFQATT, CDR2 SNEGSKA (reference sequence). The V and J ends lost 4 bases and 7 bases, in that order; junction bases with no gene match: 5. This CDR3 region has 13 residues. The CDR3 loop is CSAIITGGNTIYF. In DNA form, the CDR3 reads TGCAGTGCTATAATTACAGGGGGCAACACCATATATTTT.

This clonotype was seen more than once but under ten times. This chain links TRBV7-9 with TRBJ2-5; 7 bases agree with TRBD2. After removal of 11 bases from V and 5 bases from J, the junction contained 5 bases not matched to a gene. The CDR3 is made up of 11 amino acids. Germline V gene sequence: CDR1 SEHNR, CDR2 FQNEAQ (reference sequence). In nucleotides, the CDR3 is TGTGCCGTACTAGCGCTGGAGACCCAGTACTTC. Translated: CAVLALETQYF.

This clonotype was counted at least ten times. The chain joins TRBV5-1 to TRBJ1-1; possible D gene TRBD1, 5 bases. This CDR3 has 14 amino acids. The germline V gene has CDR1 SGHRS and CDR2 YFSETQ. V was pared by 0 bases and J by 1 base, with 7 bases between. The CDR3 sequence is CASSLAQGNTEAFF. CDR3 bases: TGCGCCAGCAGCTTGGCCCAGGGGAACACTGAAGCTTTCTTT.

Many counts were recorded for this clonotype. Compared with germline, one end of the junction differs, possibly owing to a read error. V is TRBV6-1 and J is TRBJ2-1; D is uncertain. CDR3 length equals 12 residues. The germline V gene has CDR1 MNHNS and CDR2 SASEGT. DNA of the CDR3: TGTGCCAGCAGAGAAGCGAGCAATGAGCAGTTCTTC. Translation gives CASREASNEQFF.

This clonotype came up many times. The chain uses TRBV20-1 and TRBJ1-1; TRBD1 might be the D (5 bases). V dropped 5 bases and J dropped 11 bases, with 15 bases sitting between them. Germline CDR1 and CDR2: DFQATT and SNEGSKA (reference sequence). This CDR3 region has 11 residues. The CDR3 spells CSAWWGMSAFF. The CDR3 region has the DNA TGCAGTGCTTGGTGGGGGATGTCGGCTTTCTTT.

This clonotype was observed many times. The J gene is TRBJ2-6, the V gene TRBV12-3 or TRBV12-4, with D possibly TRBD2 on 5 matching bases. CDR3 length: 17 amino acids. V dropped 3 bases and J dropped 0 bases, with 12 bases sitting between them. The CDR3 region has the DNA TGTGCCAGCAGTTTCTCGCGGGCGGACTCTGGGGCCAACGTCCTGACTTTC. It translates to CASSFSRADSGANVLTF.

The gene calls are TRBV7-2 and TRBJ2-5; D unclear. Germline V gives CDR1 SGHTA, CDR2 FQGNSA. V was pared by 5 bases and J by 3 bases, with 10 bases between. The CDR3 runs 13 residues. This chain's CDR3 is CASSPRTEETQYF. CDR3 coding DNA: TGTGCCAGCAGCCCCCGGACCGAAGAGACCCAGTACTTC. Full variable domain (rest looked up from reference TRBV7-2 and TRBJ2-5): GAGVSQSPSNKVTEKGKDVELRCDPISGHTALYWYRQSLGQGLEFLIYFQGNSAPDKSGLPSDRFSAERTGGSVSTLTIQRTQQEDSAVYLCASSPRTEETQYFGPGTRLLVL.

The CDR3 loop is CASSLRSTYNSPLHF. Written as DNA, the CDR3 is TGTGCCAGCAGTTTGAGATCGACCTATAATTCACCCCTCCACTTT. J is TRBJ1-6 and V is TRBV27; D gene uncertain. Per germline, CDR1 MNHEY and CDR2 SMNVEV (reference sequence). The V gene lost 3 bases and the J gene lost 2 bases, with 8 bases spanning the gap. The CDR3 is made up of 15 amino acids.

This chain links TRBV4-2 with TRBJ1-1; D perhaps matches TRBD1 (5 bases). Germline V gives CDR1 LGHNA, CDR2 YNFKEQ. The CDR3 runs 15 residues. Trimming cost V 3 bases and J 1 base, with 12 bases left between them. The chain's CDR3 is CASSHPGATNTEAFF. The CDR3 DNA follows: TGTGCCAGCAGCCACCCCGGGGCGACGAACACTGAAGCTTTCTTT.

This clonotype was detected many times. The gene calls are TRBV5-1 and TRBJ1-1; D perhaps matches TRBD1 (6 bases). This CDR3 comprises 15 residues. The V end was cut by 0 bases, the J end by 1 base, with 10 bases between. Germline lookup yields CDR1 SGHRS and CDR2 YFSETQ. The CDR3 coding sequence is TGCGCCAGCAGCTTGGCCGGGGGCAGGAACACTGAAGCTTTCTTT. Its translation: CASSLAGGRNTEAFF.

The chain couples TRBV27 to TRBJ1-6; TRBD1 matches 8 bases. This CDR3 region has 15 residues. Germline V gene sequence: CDR1 MNHEY, CDR2 SMNVEV (reference sequence). V dropped 6 bases and J dropped 9; count of bases not matched to a gene: 10. The CDR3 nucleotides are TGTGCCAGCAGGCCAAACAGGGGGAAAAGTTCACCCCTCCACTTT. Translating it yields CASRPNRGKSSPLHF.

This clonotype was detected only a few times. This rearrangement joins TRBV20-1 to TRBJ2-7; D remains unclear. Trimming stripped 7 bases from V and 5 bases from J, with 3 bases between. Germline V lookup: CDR1 DFQATT, CDR2 SNEGSKA (reference sequence). CDR3 length equals 8 residues. The CDR3 DNA reads as TGCAGTGTTGACGAGCAGTACTTC. Translated: CSVDEQYF.

This clonotype was detected many times. V usage is TRBV10-3 and J usage is TRBJ2-5; TRBD2 is a possible D gene (7 bases). Per the germline V gene, CDR1 is ENHRY and CDR2 is SYGVKD. There are 13 residues in the CDR3. V gave up 7 bases and J gave up 2 bases, with 11 bases separating them. The CDR3 nucleotides read TGTGCCATCAAAGGGGGGGGGCAAGAGACCCAGTACTTC. Its translation is CAIKGGGQETQYF.

This clonotype showed up many times. The chain is built from TRBV9 and TRBJ2-7; 10 positions agree with TRBD2. V trimming: 5 bases; J trimming: 1 base; junction bases outside the gene matches: 3. The CDR3 length is 14 residues. CDR1 and CDR2 (germline): SGDLS, YYNGEE. Here the CDR3 DNA reads TGTGCCAGCAGTTTACTAGCGGGGTCCTACGAGCAGTACTTC. The encoded protein is CASSLLAGSYEQYF.

The genes are TRBV20-1 and TRBJ1-6, with a weak D call TRBD1 (5 bases). The CDR3 has 14 amino acids. V was trimmed by 2 bases and J by 8 bases, leaving 13 bases between them. Per the germline V gene, CDR1 is DFQATT and CDR2 is SNEGSKA (reference sequence). The CDR3 reads CSARSDAGYSPLHF. CDR3 in DNA: TGCAGTGCTAGATCTGACGCAGGGTATTCACCCCTCCACTTT.

This clonotype was seen at least ten times. This chain links TRBV7-9 with TRBJ2-7; a weak D match, TRBD2 (5 bases). V was pared by 3 bases and J by 2 bases, with 8 bases between. This CDR3 region has 13 residues. From germline, CDR1 is SEHNR and CDR2 FQNEAQ (reference sequence). CDR3 sequence: CASSFPGAYEQYF. The CDR3 DNA sequence: TGTGCCAGCAGCTTCCCCGGGGCCTACGAGCAGTACTTC. The full variable domain, completed using reference TRBV7-9 and TRBJ2-7, is DTGVSQNPRHKITKRGQNVTFRCDPISEHNRLYWYRQTLGQGPEFLTYFQNEAQLEKSRLLSDRFSAERPKGSFSTLEIQRTEQGDSAMYLCASSFPGAYEQYFGPGTRLTVT.